This T cell receptor beta chain was identified during a study of early T cells in non-severe SARS-CoV-2 infection (dated by TCRdb to the early 2020s). In the study overall: Bulk RNA from unsorted whole blood was used for TCR sequencing, so alpha and beta chains could not be paired. The paper's findings and limits, for the study overall: VDJdb matching was skewed toward anti-spike CD8 responses, so virus-specific expansions were likely underestimated and private and CD4 specificities were missed.

The CDR3, from cysteine to phenylalanine, totals 16 residues. Just CDR3 DNA is preserved here, 48 bases in frame from base 1. Reading the germline V gene (reference sequence) gives CDR1 SGHKS and CDR2 YYEKEE. Trimming takes 4 bases from V and 6 bases from J, and the germline ends sit 17 bases apart. Library preparation was by 5' RACE. Sequencing instrument: NextSeq 500. Unique molecular identifiers were attached to individual cDNA molecules in the TCR library protocol so that sequencing error and PCR bias could be corrected. TCR alpha and beta chains were both sequenced, and the abundances of alpha and beta sequences in each sample were closely correlated with each other. As for the authors' bioinformatics: Decombinator V4 was used to perform V gene, J gene and CDR3 annotation of TCR sequences. Expanded TCRs were defined as changing significantly between any two time points under a Poisson model with p below 0.0001. TCR abundances were normalised to the total number of TCRs sequenced per sample and were expressed as counts per million. TRAV1-2 paired with TRAJ12, TRAJ20 or TRAJ33 defined MAIT TCRs, while TRAV10 paired with TRAJ18 defined iNKT TCRs. VDJdb, accessed 1 November 2021, was searched for CMV, EBV and SARS-CoV-2 annotated TCRs, with TCRs annotated for multiple antigens excluded. Clones were called with MiXCR by TCRdb after fastp trimmed the public reads at Q25, and only in-frame beta chains were retained. Each entry is one CDR3 protein sequence, shown with its most common DNA and genes. The authors' filters were not applied to this entry. This sample lists tens of thousands of distinct CDR3 sequences; 20% to 25% were detected once. More than 15% of the sample is held by the ten biggest clonotypes.

This was a case-control study nested in a cohort of healthcare workers in London, UK, who had nasopharyngeal swab PCR tests and blood samples taken every week. Between 23 and 31 March 2020, the week of the UK lockdown, healthcare workers were enrolled and then followed up weekly for as long as 16 weeks. In this sample, this clonotype turned up many times. Its antigen is not yet known. Per-base qualities were not stored, and no clone one base away is much larger. The specimen was whole blood, collected at baseline. The V and J genes are TRBV5-5 and TRBJ1-6, with no reliable assignment of the D segment. This sequence was found in an adult who was a healthcare worker with PCR-confirmed SARS-CoV-2 infection or an uninfected control (not recorded which). The sequenced DNA: TGTGCCAGCAGCCAAGGCACCCTAATGAGTAATTCACCCCTCCACTTT. This sequence encodes CASSQGTLMSNSPLHF.